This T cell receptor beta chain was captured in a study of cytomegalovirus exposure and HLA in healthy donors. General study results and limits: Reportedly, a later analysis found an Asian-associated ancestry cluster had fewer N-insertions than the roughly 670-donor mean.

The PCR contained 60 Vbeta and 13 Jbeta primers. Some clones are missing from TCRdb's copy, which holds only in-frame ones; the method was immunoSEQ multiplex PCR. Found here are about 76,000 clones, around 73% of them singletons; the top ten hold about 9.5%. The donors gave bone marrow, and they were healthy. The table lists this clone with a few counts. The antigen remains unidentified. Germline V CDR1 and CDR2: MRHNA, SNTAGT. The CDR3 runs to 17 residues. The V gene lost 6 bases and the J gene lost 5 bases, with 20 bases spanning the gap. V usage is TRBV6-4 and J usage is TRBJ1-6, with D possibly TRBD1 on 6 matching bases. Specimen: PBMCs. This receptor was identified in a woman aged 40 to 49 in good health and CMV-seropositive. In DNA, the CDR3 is TGTGCCAGCAGCCTTACGGTGGGGGGGGCCCATAATTCACCCCTCCACTTT. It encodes CASSLTVGGAHNSPLHF.